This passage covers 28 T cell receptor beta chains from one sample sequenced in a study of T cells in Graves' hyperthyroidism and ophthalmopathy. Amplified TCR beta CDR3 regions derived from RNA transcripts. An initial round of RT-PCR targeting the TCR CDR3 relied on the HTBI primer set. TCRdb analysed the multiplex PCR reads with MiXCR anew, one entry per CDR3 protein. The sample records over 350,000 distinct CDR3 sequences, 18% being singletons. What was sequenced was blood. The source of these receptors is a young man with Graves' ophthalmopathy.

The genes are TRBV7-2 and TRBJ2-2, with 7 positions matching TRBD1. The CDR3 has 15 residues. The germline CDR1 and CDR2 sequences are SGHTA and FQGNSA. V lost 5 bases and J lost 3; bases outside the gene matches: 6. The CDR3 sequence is CASSIWTGDTGELFF. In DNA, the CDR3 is TGTGCCAGCAGCATTTGGACAGGAGACACCGGGGAGCTGTTTTTT.

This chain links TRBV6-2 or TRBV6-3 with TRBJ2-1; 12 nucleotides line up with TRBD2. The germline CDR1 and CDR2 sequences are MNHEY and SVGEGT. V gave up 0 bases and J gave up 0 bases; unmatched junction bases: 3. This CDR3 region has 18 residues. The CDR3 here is CASSYSPSGGASYNEQFF. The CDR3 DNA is TGTGCCAGCAGTTACTCTCCTAGCGGGGGGGCCTCCTACAATGAGCAGTTCTTC.

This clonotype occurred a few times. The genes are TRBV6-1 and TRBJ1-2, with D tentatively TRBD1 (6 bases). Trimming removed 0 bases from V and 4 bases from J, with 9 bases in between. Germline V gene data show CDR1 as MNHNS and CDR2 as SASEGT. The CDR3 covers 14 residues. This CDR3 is CASSEAPTGYGYTF. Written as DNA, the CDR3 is TGTGCCAGCAGTGAAGCCCCGACAGGCTATGGCTACACCTTC.

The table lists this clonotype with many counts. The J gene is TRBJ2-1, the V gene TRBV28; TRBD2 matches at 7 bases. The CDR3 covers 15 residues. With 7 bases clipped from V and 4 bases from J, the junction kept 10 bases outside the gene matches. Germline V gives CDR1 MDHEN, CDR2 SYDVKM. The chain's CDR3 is CASKPRLARYNEQFF. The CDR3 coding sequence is TGTGCCAGCAAACCTCGACTAGCCAGATACAATGAGCAGTTCTTC.

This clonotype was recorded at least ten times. CDR3 sequence (DNA): TGTGCCAGCAGCGGGCGTTTCCAAAATGAGCAGTTCTTC. Protein sequence: CASSGRFQNEQFF. This chain links TRBV9 with TRBJ2-1, with D unresolved. The germline V gene has CDR1 SGDLS and CDR2 YYNGEE. Trimming took 3 bases from V and 7 from J, leaving 11 bases between them. CDR3 length: 13 amino acids.

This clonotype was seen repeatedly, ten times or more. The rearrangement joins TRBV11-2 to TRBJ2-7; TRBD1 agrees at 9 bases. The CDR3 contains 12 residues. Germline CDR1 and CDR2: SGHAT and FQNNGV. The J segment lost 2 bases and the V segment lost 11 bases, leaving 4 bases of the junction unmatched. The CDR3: CAGYRGPYEQYF. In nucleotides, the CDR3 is TGTGCCGGATACAGGGGGCCCTACGAGCAGTACTTC.

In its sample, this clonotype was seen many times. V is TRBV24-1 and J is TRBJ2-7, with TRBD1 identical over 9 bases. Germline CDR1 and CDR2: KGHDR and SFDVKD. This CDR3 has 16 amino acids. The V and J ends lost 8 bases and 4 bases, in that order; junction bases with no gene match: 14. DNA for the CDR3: TGTGCCACCACCCGTTTGGACAGGGGTCCTTCTTACGAGCAGTACTTC. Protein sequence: CATTRLDRGPSYEQYF.

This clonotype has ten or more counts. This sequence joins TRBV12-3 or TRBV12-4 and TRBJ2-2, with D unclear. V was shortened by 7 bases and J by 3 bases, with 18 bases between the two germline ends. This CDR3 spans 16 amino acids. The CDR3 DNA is TGTGCCAGCAACATCATCCGTAGCACGGACACCGGGGAGCTGTTTTTT. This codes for CASNIIRSTDTGELFF.

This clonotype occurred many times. This CDR3 is CASSLVQGRGYGYTF. The DNA for the CDR3 is TGTGCCAGCAGCTTAGTACAGGGTCGGGGCTATGGCTACACCTTC. The chain links TRBV11-2 to TRBJ1-2; D may be TRBD1 (6 bases). The V gene lost 1 base and the J gene lost 4 bases, with 13 bases spanning the gap. The germline CDR1 and CDR2 sequences are SGHAT and FQNNGV. This CDR3 is 15 amino acids long. The whole variable domain, filled in from reference TRBV11-2 and TRBJ1-2, reads EAGVAQSPRYKIIEKRQSVAFWCNPISGHATLYWYQQILGQGPKLLIQFQNNGVVDDSQLPKDRFSAERLKGVDSTLKIQPAKLEDSAVYLCASSLVQGRGYGYTFGSGTRLTVV.

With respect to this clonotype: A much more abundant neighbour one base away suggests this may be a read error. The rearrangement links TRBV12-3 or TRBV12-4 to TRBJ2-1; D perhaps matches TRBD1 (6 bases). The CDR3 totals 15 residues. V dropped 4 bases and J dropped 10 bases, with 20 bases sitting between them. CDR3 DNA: TGTGCCAGCAGTTACGGGACAAGGCGAGTCGGGGAGCAGTTCTTC. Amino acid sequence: CASSYGTRRVGEQFF.

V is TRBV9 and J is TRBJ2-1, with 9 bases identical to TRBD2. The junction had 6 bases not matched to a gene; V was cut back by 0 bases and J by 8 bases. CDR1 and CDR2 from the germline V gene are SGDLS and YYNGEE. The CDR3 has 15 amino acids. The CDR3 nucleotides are TGTGCCAGCAGCGTAGAAGCGGGGGGTCCGGATGAGCAGTTCTTC. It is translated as CASSVEAGGPDEQFF.

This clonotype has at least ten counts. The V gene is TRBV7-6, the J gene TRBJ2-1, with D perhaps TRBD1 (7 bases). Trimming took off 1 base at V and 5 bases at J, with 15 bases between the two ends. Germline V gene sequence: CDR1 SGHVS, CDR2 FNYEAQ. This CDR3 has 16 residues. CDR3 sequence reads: CASSLGWRGRDNEQFF. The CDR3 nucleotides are TGTGCCAGCAGCTTAGGGTGGAGGGGGCGGGACAATGAGCAGTTCTTC.

This chain's CDR3 is CAIRQGQDSPLHF. The CDR3 DNA sequence: TGTGCCATTAGACAGGGGCAAGATTCACCCCTCCACTTT. The chain combines TRBV10-3 with TRBJ1-6; 8 bases match TRBD1. J was trimmed by 8 bases and V by 9 bases; bases with no gene match: 6. Germline values: CDR1 ENHRY, CDR2 SYGVKD. This CDR3 is built from 13 residues.

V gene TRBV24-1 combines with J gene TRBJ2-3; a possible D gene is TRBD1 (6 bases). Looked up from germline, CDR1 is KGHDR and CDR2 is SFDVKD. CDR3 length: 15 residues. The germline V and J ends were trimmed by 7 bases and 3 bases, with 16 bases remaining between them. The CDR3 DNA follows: TGTGCCACCAGAGGTTCGGGACATCGGACAGATACGCAGTATTTT. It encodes CATRGSGHRTDTQYF.

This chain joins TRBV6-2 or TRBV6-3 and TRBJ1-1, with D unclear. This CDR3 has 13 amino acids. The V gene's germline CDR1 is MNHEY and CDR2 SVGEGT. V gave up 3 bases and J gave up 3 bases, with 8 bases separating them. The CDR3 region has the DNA TGTGCCAGCAGTTATCCCTCTGACACTGAAGCTTTCTTT. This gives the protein CASSYPSDTEAFF.

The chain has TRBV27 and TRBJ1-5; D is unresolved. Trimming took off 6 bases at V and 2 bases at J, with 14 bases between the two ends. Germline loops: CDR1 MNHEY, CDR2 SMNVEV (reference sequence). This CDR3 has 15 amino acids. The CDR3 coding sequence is TGTGCCAGCAGGCTCTTTACGGGTGGCAATCAGCCCCAGCATTTT. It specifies CASRLFTGGNQPQHF.

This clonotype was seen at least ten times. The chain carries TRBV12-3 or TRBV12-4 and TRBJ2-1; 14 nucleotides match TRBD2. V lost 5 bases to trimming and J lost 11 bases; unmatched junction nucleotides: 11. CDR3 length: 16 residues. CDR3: CASSRGLAGGQIKQFF. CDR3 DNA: TGTGCCAGCAGTCGCGGACTAGCGGGGGGTCAGATTAAGCAGTTCTTC.

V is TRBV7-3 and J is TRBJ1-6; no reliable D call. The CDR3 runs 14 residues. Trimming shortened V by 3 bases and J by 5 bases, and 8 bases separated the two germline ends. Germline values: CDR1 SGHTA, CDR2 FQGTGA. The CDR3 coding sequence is TGTGCCAGCAGCTTCAGGTCGCATAATTCACCCCTCCACTTT. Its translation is CASSFRSHNSPLHF.

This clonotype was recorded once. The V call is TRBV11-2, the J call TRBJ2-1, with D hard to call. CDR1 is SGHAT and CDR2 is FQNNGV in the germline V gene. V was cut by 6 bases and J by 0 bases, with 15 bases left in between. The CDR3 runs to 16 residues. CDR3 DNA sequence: TGTGCCAGCAGTCAGTTGAAAAGGAGCTCCTACAATGAGCAGTTCTTC. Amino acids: CASSQLKRSSYNEQFF.

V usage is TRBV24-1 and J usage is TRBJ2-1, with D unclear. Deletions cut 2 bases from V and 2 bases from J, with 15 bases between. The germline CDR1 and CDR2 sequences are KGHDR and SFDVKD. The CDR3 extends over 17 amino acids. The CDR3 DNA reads TGTGCCACCAGTGATTCGGGCCGACGGGCGCCCTACAATGAGCAGTTCTTC. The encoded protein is CATSDSGRRAPYNEQFF.

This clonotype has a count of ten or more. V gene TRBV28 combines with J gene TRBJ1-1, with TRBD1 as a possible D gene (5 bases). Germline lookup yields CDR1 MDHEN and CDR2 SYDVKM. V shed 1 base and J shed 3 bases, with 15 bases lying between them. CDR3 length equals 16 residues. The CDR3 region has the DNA TGTGCCAGCAGTTTATCCGAATGGGAGACAGACACTGAAGCTTTCTTT. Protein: CASSLSEWETDTEAFF.

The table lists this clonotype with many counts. CDR3 amino acids: CASSLQPSYGYTF. DNA for the CDR3: TGTGCCAGCAGCTTACAGCCATCGTATGGCTACACCTTC. V gene TRBV7-9 combines with J gene TRBJ1-2; no reliable D call. V was trimmed by 2 bases and J by 5 bases, leaving 9 bases between them. This CDR3 region has 13 residues. Germline CDR1 SEHNR, CDR2 FQNEAQ (reference sequence).

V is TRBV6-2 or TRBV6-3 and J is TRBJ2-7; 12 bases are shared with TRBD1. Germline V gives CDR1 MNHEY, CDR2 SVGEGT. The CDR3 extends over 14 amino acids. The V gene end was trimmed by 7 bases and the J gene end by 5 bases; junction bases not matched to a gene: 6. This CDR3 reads CASNHGTGGNEQYF. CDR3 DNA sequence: TGTGCCAGCAATCATGGGACAGGGGGCAACGAGCAGTACTTC.

The CDR3 loop is CASSRYGSPLHF. CDR3 in DNA: TGTGCCAGTAGTCGATACGGCTCACCCCTCCACTTT. V and J are TRBV19 and TRBJ1-6, with D unclear. This CDR3 comprises 12 residues. Germline CDR1 and CDR2: LNHDA and SQIVND (reference sequence). With 5 bases removed from V and 10 bases from J, the gap between germline ends came to 9 bases.

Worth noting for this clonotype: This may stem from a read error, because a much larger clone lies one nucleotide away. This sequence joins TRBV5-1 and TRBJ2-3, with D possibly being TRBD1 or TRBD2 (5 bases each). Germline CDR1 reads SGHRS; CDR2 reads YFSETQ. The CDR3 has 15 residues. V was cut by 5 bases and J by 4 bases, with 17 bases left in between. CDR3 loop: CASRETEAGADTQYF. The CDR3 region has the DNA TGCGCCAGCAGAGAGACAGAGGCCGGGGCAGATACGCAGTATTTT.

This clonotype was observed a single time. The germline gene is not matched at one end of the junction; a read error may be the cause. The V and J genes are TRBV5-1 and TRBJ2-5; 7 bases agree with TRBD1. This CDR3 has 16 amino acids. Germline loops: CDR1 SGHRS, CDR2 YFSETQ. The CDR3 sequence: CASSLGDRSIQETQCF. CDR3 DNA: TGCGCCAGCAGCTTGGGGGACAGATCCATCCAAGAGACCCAGTGCTTC.

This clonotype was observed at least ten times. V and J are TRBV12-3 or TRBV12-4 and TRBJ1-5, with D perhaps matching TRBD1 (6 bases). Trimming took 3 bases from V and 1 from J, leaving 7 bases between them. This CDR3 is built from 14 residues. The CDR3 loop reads CASSFGQSNQPQHF. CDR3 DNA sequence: TGTGCCAGCAGTTTTGGACAGAGCAATCAGCCCCAGCATTTT.

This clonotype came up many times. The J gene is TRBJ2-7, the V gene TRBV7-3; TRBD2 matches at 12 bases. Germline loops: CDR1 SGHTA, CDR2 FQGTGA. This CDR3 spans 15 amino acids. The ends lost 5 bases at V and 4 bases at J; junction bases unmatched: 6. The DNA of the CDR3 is TGTGCCAGCAGCCCGATCCTAGCGGGGGGGTACGAGCAGTACTTC. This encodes CASSPILAGGYEQYF.